The clone carrying this T cell receptor beta chain has a handful of counts. Its antigen is undetermined. The CDR3 sequence is 13 residues long. V lost 5 bases, J lost 1 base, and 8 bases lay in between. Looked up from germline, CDR1 is SEHNR and CDR2 is FQNEAQ (reference sequence). The data were taken from a study of CD8+ T cells in alopecia areata. General observations from the study: In scalp samples, resident alphabeta T cells of normal skin are also sequenced. Mice showed TCR sharing more clearly than patients did, possibly owing to HLA.

Once RNA had been extracted, it was reverse transcribed into cDNA to act as the sequencing template. Here immunoSEQ multiplex PCR was the method, and the copy in TCRdb shows in-frame clones only, minus some. The table lists over 150,000 clones, approximately 53% of them singletons. The sample comprised CD8+ T cells sorted from blood. This TCR derives from a human donor in good health. This chain connects TRBV7-9 to TRBJ2-5; D is perhaps TRBD1 (5 bases). The CDR3 here is CASSPDSQETQYF. The CDR3 DNA reads TGTGCCAGCAGCCCCGACAGCCAAGAGACCCAGTACTTC.